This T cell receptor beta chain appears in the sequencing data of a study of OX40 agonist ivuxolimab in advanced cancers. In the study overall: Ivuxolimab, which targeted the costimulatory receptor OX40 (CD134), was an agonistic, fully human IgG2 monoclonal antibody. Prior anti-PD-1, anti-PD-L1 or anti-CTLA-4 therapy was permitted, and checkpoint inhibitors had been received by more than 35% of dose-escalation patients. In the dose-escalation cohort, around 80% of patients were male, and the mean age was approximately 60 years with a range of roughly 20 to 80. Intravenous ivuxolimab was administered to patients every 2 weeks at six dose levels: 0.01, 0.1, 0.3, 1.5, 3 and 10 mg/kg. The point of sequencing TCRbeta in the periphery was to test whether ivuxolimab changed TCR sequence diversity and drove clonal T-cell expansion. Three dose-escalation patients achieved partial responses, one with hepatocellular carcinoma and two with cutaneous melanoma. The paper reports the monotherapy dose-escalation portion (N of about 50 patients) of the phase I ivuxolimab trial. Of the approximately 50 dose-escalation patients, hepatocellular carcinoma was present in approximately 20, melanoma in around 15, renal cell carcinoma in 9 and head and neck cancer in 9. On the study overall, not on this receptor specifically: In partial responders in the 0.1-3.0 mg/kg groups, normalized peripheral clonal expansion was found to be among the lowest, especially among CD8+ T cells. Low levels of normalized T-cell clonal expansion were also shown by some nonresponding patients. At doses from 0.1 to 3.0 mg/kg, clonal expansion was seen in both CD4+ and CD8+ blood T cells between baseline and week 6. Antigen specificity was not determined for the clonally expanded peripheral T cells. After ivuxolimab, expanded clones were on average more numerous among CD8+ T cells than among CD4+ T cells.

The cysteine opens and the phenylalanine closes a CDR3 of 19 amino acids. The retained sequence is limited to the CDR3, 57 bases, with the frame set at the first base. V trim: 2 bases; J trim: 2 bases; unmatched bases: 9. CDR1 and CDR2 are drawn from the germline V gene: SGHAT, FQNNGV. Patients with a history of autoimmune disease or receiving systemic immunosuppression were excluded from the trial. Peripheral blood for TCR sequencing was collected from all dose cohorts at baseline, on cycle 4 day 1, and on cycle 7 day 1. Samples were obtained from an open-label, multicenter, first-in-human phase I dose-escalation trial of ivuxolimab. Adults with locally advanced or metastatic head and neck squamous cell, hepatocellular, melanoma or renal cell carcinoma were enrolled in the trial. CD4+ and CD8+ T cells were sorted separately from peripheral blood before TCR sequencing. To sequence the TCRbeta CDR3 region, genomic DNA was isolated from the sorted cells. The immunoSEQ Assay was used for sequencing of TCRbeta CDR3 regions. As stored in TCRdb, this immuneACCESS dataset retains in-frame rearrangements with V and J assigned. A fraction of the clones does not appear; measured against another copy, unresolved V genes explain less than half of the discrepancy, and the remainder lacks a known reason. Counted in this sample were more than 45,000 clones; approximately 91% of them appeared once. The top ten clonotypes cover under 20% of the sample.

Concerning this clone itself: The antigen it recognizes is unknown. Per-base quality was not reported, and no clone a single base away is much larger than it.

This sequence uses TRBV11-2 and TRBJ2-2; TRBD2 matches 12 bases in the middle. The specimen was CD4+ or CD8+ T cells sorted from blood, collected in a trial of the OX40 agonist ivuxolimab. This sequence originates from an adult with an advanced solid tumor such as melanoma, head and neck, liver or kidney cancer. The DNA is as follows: TGTGCCAGCAGCTTACCAACTAGCGGGGGGCAGAGAAACACCGGGGAGCTGTTTTTT. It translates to CASSLPTSGGQRNTGELFF.